The rows below give T cell receptor beta chains drawn from one sample of a study of blood T cells in healthy people across ages. TCRdb fed the 5' RACE reads into MiXCR, producing one record per CDR3 protein. This repertoire shows fewer than 950,000 distinct CDR3 sequences, 36% found once; its top ten account for 10% to 15%. Material: blood. Every receptor here comes from a man aged 18-30 years in good health. Both conserved end residues are part of each CDR3. D genes are given only for firm matches. Clone size is stated in some rows and not others, as once, few, many or a class when expanded.

J,size,D,V,DNA,CDR3
TRBJ2-1,-,TRBD1,TRBV11-2,TGTGCCAGCAGCTTAGCGACAGGGGGAGGCCAAGAGACCCAGTTCTTC,CASSLATGGGQETQFF
TRBJ2-7,-,-,TRBV25-1,TGTGCCGGAGGCAGGGAGGTTTCCTACGAGCAGTACTTC,CAGGREVSYEQYF
TRBJ1-2,few,-,TRBV20-1,TGCAGTGCCCTCAGGGGCGCTAACTATGGCTACACCTTC,CSALRGANYGYTF
TRBJ1-5,few,TRBD1,TRBV12-3/TRBV12-4,TGTGCCAGCAGCCCACCGGGACAGGGTGATCAGCCCCAGCATTTT,CASSPPGQGDQPQHF
TRBJ2-2,-,-,TRBV27,TGTGCCAGCACCCAAAGGAAAAGGACAGACCACACCGGGGAGCTGTTTTTT,CASTQRKRTDHTGELFF
TRBJ2-4,-,-,TRBV12-3/TRBV12-4,TGTGCCAGCAGTCCATCCGGGACACCGCCCTACGGGCAGTACTTC,CASSPSGTPPYGQYF
TRBJ2-3,-,TRBD1,TRBV15,TGTGCCACCACAGGACAGGACAAATCCCCGGATACGCAGTATTTT,CATTGQDKSPDTQYF
TRBJ1-1,-,-,TRBV6-5,TGTGCCAGCAGTTCCGACGCGGGACCAGGAAGCACTGAAGCTTTCTTT,CASSSDAGPGSTEAFF
TRBJ2-5,-,TRBD2,TRBV9,TGTGCCAGCAGCGTAGAACCGCGGACTAGCGATGGTGAGCAGTACTTC,CASSVEPRTSDGEQYF
TRBJ2-1,few,TRBD2,TRBV4-2,TGTGCCAGCAGCCAAGAGCAGCGGGAGTACAATGAGCAGTTCTTC,CASSQEQREYNEQFF
TRBJ1-2,few,TRBD1,TRBV9,TGTGCCAGCAGCCCCCGGATTGGGACAGACTATGGCTACACCTTC,CASSPRIGTDYGYTF
TRBJ1-4,few,-,TRBV9,TGTGCCAGCAGCCCCTGGGGCGGAGAAAAACTGTTTTTT,CASSPWGGEKLFF
TRBJ2-1,-,-,TRBV11-2,TGTGCCAGCAGCTTAGGATCGGATTCCTACAATGAGCGGTTCTTC,CASSLGSDSYNERFF
TRBJ2-4,-,-,TRBV25-1,TGTGCCAGCAGTGAAGCTGGGACAAGCAAAGGGATTCAGTACTTC,CASSEAGTSKGIQYF
TRBJ2-1,few,TRBD2,TRBV20-1,TGCAGTGCTAGAGAAGGGCGGGGGGCGTCCTACAATGAGCAGTTCTTC,CSAREGRGASYNEQFF
TRBJ2-7,many,-,TRBV5-1,TGCGCCAGCAGCCGGTCAATGGGAGAGCAGTACTTC,CASSRSMGEQYF
TRBJ2-1,-,TRBD1,TRBV29-1,TGCAGCGCCGAGGGGGCATATCACAATGAGCAGTTCTTC,CSAEGAYHNEQFF
TRBJ2-1,few,-,TRBV6-6,TGTGCCAGCAGTTACCCGGGCGGGGGCCCGAACAATGAGCAGTTCTTC,CASSYPGGGPNNEQFF
TRBJ1-1,few,-,TRBV19,TGTGCCAGTAAGGACGGGTCGAACACTGAAGCTTTCTTT,CASKDGSNTEAFF
TRBJ2-1,-,-,TRBV27,TGTGCCAGCAGTAAGGAAACAGAACTAGAAGATGAGCAGTTCTTC,CASSKETELEDEQFF
TRBJ2-1,many,-,TRBV12-3/TRBV12-4,TGTGCCAGCAGTAGTAGGGGGAGCTACAATGAGCAGTTCTTC,CASSSRGSYNEQFF
TRBJ1-2,-,-,TRBV20-1,TGCAGTCCTTACCAGACGGGTAACTATGGCCACACCTTC,CSPYQTGNYGHTF
TRBJ2-5,-,TRBD2,TRBV6-6,TGTGCCAGCAGTTATAGAGCGGGGGCCTACAATGAGCAGTACTTC,CASSYRAGAYNEQYF
TRBJ2-7,-,-,TRBV6-2/TRBV6-3,TGTGCCAGCACCGGACTAATCTCCTACGAGCAGTACTTC,CASTGLISYEQYF
TRBJ2-2,-,-,TRBV9,TGTGCCAGCAGCGTGCGGTCCAGCGGCAACACCGGGGAGCTGTTTTTT,CASSVRSSGNTGELFF
TRBJ2-3,-,-,TRBV6-5,TGTGCCAGCAGTTCGTTGTTAGAAAAGGCAGATACGCAGTATTTT,CASSSLLEKADTQYF
TRBJ1-2,-,-,TRBV6-5,TGTGCCAGCAGAAGTCGAAACCTCTATGGCTACACCTTC,CASRSRNLYGYTF
TRBJ2-4,many,-,TRBV29-1,TGCAGCGTAGGTCAAAGGGGACTAGCCAAAAACATTCAGTACTTC,CSVGQRGLAKNIQYF
TRBJ2-6,few,-,TRBV7-9,TGTGCCAGCAGCGCCCGGGGAGGATCCCTTTCCGGGGCCAACGTCCTGACTTTC,CASSARGGSLSGANVLTF
TRBJ2-1,few,-,TRBV6-5,TGTGCCAGCGGTTTACAGGAGAATGAGCAGTTCTTC,CASGLQENEQFF
TRBJ2-2,few,-,TRBV6-5,TGTGCCAGCAGACGGCCAGGGGGGTACACCGGGGAGCTGTTTTTT,CASRRPGGYTGELFF
TRBJ2-1,-,TRBD2,TRBV12-3/TRBV12-4,TGTGCCAGCAGCCCCGGGGGGAACTCCTACAATGAGCAGTTCTTC,CASSPGGNSYNEQFF
TRBJ2-2,-,TRBD2,TRBV12-3/TRBV12-4,TGTGCCAGCAGTGCCCCTAGCGGGGGGAACACCGGGGAGCTGTTTTTT,CASSAPSGGNTGELFF
TRBJ2-4,few,-,TRBV20-1,TGCAGTGCTAGTGACCGAGGGGAGGCCAAAAACATTCAGTACTTC,CSASDRGEAKNIQYF
TRBJ1-2,-,-,TRBV12-3/TRBV12-4,TGTGCCAGCATTTTATATTTGGATGGCTACACCTTC,CASILYLDGYTF
TRBJ2-4,-,-,TRBV7-2,TGTGCCAGCAGCTTAGATCACCAGGGCTCCTACGAGCGGTACTTC,CASSLDHQGSYERYF
TRBJ2-1,-,-,TRBV7-6,TGTGCCAGCAGCTCAATGGGCGGGTACAATGAGCAGTTCTTC,CASSSMGGYNEQFF